This T cell receptor beta chain is drawn from a study of response to subunit inactivated influenza vaccine. This clonotype was picked up a small number of times. What it binds is not known. V lost 3 bases to trimming and J lost 2 bases; unmatched junction nucleotides: 11. The CDR3 sequence is 17 residues long. CDR1 is LGHNA and CDR2 is YNFKEQ in the germline V gene. General study results and limits: Only a handful of new T cells, the authors suggested, are recruited with each seasonal influenza vaccination.

TCRdb passed the RT-PCR reads through MiXCR, listing each CDR3 protein once. This table has around 530,000 distinct CDR3 sequences, about 17% appearing once. V is TRBV4-2 and J is TRBJ2-7; 9 bases match TRBD2. The sequence derives from a man aged 50 to 69 who received an inactivated influenza vaccine. This sample comprised CD4+ T cells sorted from PBMCs, obtained around 2 years after vaccination. The CDR3 spells CASSHGLLAGIPYEQYF. CDR3 sequence (DNA): TGTGCCAGCAGCCATGGGTTACTAGCGGGCATTCCCTACGAGCAGTACTTC.